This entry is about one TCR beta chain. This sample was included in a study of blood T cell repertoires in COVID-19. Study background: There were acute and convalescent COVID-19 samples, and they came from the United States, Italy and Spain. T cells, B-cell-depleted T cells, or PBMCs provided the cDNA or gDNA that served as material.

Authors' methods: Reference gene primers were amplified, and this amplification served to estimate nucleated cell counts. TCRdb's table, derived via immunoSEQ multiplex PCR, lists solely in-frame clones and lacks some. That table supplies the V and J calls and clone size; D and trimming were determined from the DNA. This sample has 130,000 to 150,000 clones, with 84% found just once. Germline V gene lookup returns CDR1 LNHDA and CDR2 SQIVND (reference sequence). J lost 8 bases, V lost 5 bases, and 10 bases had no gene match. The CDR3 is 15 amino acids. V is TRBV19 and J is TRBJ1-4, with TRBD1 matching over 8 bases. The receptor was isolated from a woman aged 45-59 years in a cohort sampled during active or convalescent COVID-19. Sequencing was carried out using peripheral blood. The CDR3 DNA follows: TGTGCCAGTAGTCTCCAGGGGGCCGGAGAAGAAAAACTGTTTTTT. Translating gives CASSLQGAGEEKLFF.